This T cell receptor beta chain originates from a study of Ad26.COV2.S vaccination and SARS-CoV-2 variants. Study information: Intramuscularly, Ad26.COV2.S was given either once or twice, 56 days apart.

V lost 4 bases to trimming and J lost 6 bases; unmatched junction nucleotides: 9. Per the germline V gene, CDR1 is LNHDA and CDR2 is SQIVND (reference sequence). There are 16 residues in the CDR3. Notes on the study in general: For non-spike TCRs, breadth in vaccine recipients resembled that in placebo recipients. It was reported that spike-specific CD8+ and CD4+ T cell responses were substantially broad after vaccination.

Produced via immunoSEQ multiplex PCR; TCRdb's table is partial and in-frame only. Among about 470,000 clones listed, around 90% were seen once. Points on this clone: Its antigen is not known.

Treatment noted: approximately 18 received Ad26.COV2.S at low or high dose, single or two shots; about 5 received placebo; per-sample allocation not given. Samples were taken on day 63 after the first vaccine or placebo injection. Built on an Ad26 vector, the vaccine expressed Wuhan-strain SARS-CoV-2 spike. This sample comprised peripheral blood, obtained in a trial of Ad26.COV2.S vaccine versus placebo. The receptor was derived from a person between 18 and 65 years old who received the Ad26.COV2.S COVID-19 vaccine or a placebo. The chain carries TRBV19 and TRBJ1-5; TRBD1 matches 10 bases. Here the CDR3 DNA reads TGTGCCAGTAGTAGCCGACTTGGGACAGGGGTTCAGCCCCAGCATTTT. Its protein is CASSSRLGTGVQPQHF.